The entry that follows covers one T cell receptor beta chain sequence. Its antigen is currently unknown. This entry belongs to a study of CD8 T cells in ankylosing spondylitis. General study points: Disease-linked clones reportedly showed significant enrichment in matched ankylosing spondylitis synovial fluid. Disease-linked clones displayed a CD8+ phenotype and appeared relatively rarely in peripheral blood. A motif of roughly 8 highly homologous TCR beta variants was seen as apparently characteristic of ankylosing spondylitis blood.

Germline CDR1 KGHSH, CDR2 LQKENI. V lost 4 bases and J lost 0; bases outside the gene matches: 11. The length of the CDR3 is 17 residues. Libraries for TCR beta were made by quantitative 5'-RACE with molecular barcodes. TCRdb used MiXCR to reprocess the 5' RACE reads, holding one entry per CDR3 protein. The sample lists almost 400,000 distinct CDR3 sequences; under 25% were seen once. The receptor was derived from a male donor with ankylosing spondylitis. Specimen: blood, either unsorted or a sorted T cell fraction (not recorded which). The chain uses TRBV18 and TRBJ1-1; the match to TRBD1 covers 7 bases. The CDR3: CASSRGGVRLLNTEAFF. The CDR3 nucleotides are TGTGCCAGCTCACGAGGGGGCGTGCGGCTTTTGAACACTGAAGCTTTCTTT.